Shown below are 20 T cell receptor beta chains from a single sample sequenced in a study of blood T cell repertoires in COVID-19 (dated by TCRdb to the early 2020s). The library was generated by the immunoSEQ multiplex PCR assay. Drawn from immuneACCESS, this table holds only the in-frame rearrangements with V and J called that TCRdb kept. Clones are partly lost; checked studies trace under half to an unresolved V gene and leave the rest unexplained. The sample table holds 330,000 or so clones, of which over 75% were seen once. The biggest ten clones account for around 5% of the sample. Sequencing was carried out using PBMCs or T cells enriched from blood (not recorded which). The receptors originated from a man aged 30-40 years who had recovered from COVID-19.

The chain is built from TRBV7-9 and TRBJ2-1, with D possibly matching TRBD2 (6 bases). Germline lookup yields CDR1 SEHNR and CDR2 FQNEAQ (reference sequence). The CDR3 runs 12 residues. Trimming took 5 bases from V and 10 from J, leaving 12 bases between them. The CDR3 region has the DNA TGTGCCAGCAGCGTCACTAGCTGGGAGCAGTTCTTC. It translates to CASSVTSWEQFF.

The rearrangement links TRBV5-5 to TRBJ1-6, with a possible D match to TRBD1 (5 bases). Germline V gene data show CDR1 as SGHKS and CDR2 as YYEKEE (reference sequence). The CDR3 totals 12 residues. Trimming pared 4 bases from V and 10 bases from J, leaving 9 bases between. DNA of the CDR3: TGTGCCAGCAGCCAGGGCGGCTCACCCCTCCACTTT. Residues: CASSQGGSPLHF. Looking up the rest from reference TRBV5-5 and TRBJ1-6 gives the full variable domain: DAGVTQSPTHLIKTRGQQVTLRCSPISGHKSVSWYQQVLGQGPQFIFQYYEKEERGRGNFPDRFSARQFPNYSSELNVNALLLGDSALYLCASSQGGSPLHFGNGTRLTVT.

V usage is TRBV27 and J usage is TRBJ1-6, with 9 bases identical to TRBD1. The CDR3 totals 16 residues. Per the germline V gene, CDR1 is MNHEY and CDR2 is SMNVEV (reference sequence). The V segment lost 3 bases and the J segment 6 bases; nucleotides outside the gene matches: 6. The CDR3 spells CASSLSGQGSNSPLHF. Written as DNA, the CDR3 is TGTGCCAGCAGTTTGAGTGGACAGGGGTCTAATTCACCCCTCCACTTT.

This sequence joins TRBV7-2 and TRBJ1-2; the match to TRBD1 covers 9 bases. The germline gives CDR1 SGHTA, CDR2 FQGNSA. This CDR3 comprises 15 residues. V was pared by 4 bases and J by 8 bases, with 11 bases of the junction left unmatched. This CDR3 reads CASSSGQGTYKGYTF. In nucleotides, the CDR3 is TGTGCCAGCAGCTCCGGACAGGGGACATATAAGGGCTACACCTTC.

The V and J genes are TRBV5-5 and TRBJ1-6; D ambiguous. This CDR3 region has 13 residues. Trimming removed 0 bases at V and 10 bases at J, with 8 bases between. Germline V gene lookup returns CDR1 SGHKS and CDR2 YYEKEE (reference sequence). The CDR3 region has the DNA TGTGCCAGCAGCTTGGGGGCTGGATCACCCCTCCACTTT. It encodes CASSLGAGSPLHF.

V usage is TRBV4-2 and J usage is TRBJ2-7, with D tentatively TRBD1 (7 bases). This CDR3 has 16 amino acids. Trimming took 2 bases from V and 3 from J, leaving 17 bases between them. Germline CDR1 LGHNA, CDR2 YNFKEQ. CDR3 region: CASSQRSGGGNYEQYF. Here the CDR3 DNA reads TGTGCCAGCAGCCAACGGTCAGGGGGAGGCAACTACGAGCAGTACTTC.

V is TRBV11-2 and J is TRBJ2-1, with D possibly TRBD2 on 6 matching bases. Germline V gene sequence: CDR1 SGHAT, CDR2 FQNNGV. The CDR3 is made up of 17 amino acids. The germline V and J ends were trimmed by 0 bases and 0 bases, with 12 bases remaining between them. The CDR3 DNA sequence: TGTGCCAGCAGCTTAGATGCCGCGGGGTCCTCCTACAATGAGCAGTTCTTC. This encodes CASSLDAAGSSYNEQFF. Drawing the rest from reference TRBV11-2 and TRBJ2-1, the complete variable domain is EAGVAQSPRYKIIEKRQSVAFWCNPISGHATLYWYQQILGQGPKLLIQFQNNGVVDDSQLPKDRFSAERLKGVDSTLKIQPAKLEDSAVYLCASSLDAAGSSYNEQFFGPGTRLTVL.

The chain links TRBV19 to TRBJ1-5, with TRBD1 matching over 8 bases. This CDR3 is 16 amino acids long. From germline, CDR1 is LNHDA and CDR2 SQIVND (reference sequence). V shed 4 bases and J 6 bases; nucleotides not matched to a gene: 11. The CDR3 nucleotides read TGTGCCAGTAGTAGCCTCGACAGGGGAAGAGGTCAGCCCCAGCATTTT. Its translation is CASSSLDRGRGQPQHF.

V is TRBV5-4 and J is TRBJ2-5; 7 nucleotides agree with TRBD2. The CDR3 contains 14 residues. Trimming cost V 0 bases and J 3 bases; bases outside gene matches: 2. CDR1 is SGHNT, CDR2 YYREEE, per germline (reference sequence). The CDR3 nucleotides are TGTGCCAGCAGCTTGGCCGCGGGGGAAGAGACCCAGTACTTC. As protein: CASSLAAGEETQYF.

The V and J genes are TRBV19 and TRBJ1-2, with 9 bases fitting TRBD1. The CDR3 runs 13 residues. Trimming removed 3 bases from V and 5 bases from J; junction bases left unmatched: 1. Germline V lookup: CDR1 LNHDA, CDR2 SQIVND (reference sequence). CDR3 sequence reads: CASSMGQGYGYTF. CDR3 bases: TGTGCCAGTAGTATGGGACAGGGATATGGCTACACCTTC.

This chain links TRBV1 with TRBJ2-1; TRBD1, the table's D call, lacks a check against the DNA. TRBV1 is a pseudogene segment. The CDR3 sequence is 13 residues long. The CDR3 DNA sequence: TGCACCAGACAGGCGCTCCTATACAATGAGCAGTTCTTC. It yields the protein CTRQALLYNEQFF.

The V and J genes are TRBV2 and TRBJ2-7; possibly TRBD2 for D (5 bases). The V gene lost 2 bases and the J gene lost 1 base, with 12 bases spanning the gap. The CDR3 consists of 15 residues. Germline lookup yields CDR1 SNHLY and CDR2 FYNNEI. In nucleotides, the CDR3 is TGTGCCAGCAGTGAAACGCCGGGGTTTTCCTACGAGCAGTACTTC. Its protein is CASSETPGFSYEQYF.

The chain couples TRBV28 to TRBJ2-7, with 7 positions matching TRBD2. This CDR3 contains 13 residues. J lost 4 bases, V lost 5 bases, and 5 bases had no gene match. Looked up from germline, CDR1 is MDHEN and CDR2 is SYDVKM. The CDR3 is CASSNGGWYEQYF. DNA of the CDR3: TGTGCCAGCAGTAACGGGGGGTGGTACGAGCAGTACTTC.

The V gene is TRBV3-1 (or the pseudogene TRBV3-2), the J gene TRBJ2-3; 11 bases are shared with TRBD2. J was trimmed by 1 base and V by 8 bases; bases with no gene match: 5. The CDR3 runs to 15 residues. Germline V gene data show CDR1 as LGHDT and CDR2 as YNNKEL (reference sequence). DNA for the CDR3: TGTGCCAGCTCTTGGGGACTAGCGGGCACAGATACGCAGTATTTT. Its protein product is CASSWGLAGTDTQYF.

CDR3 nucleotide sequence: TGTGCCAGTAGTACCTTGACTGCGAACACTGAAGCTTTCTTT. Residues: CASSTLTANTEAFF. J is TRBJ1-1 and V is TRBV19, with D unresolved. CDR1 and CDR2 (germline): LNHDA, SQIVND (reference sequence). The ends were cut back, 4 bases at V and 1 base at J, with 10 bases in the middle. This CDR3 has 14 residues.

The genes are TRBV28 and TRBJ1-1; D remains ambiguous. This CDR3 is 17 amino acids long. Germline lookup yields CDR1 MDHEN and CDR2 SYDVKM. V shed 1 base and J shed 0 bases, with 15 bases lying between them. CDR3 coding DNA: TGTGCCAGCAGTTTATTCATGGTGGAACAGATGAACACTGAAGCTTTCTTT. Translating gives CASSLFMVEQMNTEAFF.

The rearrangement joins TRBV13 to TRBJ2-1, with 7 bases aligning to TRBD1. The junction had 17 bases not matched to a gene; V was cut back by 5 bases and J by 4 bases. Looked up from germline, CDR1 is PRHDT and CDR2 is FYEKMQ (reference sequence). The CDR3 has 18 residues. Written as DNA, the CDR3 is TGTGCCAGCAGCCAGAACTATCTGACAGGGAAAGAATACAATGAGCAGTTCTTC. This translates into CASSQNYLTGKEYNEQFF.

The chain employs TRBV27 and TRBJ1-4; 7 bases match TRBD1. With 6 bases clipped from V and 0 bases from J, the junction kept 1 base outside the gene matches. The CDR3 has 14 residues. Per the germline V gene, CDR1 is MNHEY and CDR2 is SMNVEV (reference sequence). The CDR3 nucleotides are TGTGCCAGCAGCGGGACAGCAACTAATGAAAAACTGTTTTTT. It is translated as CASSGTATNEKLFF.

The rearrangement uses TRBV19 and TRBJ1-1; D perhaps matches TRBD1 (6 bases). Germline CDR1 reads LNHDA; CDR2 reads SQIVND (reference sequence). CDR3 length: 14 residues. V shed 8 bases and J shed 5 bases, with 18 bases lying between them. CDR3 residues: CASSISRGGTEAFF. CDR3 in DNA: TGTGCCAGTTCAATTTCTAGGGGGGGGACTGAAGCTTTCTTT.

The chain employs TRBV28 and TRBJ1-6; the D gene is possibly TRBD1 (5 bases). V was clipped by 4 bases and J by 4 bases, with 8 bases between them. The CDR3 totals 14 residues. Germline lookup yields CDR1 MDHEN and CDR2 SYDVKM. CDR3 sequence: CASSYQGYNSPLHF. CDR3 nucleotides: TGTGCCAGCAGTTACCAGGGTTATAATTCACCCCTCCACTTT.